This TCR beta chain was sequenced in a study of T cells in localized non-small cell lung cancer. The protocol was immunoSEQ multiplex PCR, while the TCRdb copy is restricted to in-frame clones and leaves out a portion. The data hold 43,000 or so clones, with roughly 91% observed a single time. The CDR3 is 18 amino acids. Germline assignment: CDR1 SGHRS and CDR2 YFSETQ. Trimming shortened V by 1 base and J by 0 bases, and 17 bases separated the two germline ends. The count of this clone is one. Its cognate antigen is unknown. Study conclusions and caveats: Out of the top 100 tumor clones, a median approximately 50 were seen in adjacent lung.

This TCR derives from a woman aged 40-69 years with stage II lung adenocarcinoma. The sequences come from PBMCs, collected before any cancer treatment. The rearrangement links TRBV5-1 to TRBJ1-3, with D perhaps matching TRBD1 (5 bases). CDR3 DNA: TGCGCCAGCAGCTTGAGGGCTTTGACAGAGAGCTCTGGAAACACCATATATTTT. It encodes CASSLRALTESSGNTIYF.